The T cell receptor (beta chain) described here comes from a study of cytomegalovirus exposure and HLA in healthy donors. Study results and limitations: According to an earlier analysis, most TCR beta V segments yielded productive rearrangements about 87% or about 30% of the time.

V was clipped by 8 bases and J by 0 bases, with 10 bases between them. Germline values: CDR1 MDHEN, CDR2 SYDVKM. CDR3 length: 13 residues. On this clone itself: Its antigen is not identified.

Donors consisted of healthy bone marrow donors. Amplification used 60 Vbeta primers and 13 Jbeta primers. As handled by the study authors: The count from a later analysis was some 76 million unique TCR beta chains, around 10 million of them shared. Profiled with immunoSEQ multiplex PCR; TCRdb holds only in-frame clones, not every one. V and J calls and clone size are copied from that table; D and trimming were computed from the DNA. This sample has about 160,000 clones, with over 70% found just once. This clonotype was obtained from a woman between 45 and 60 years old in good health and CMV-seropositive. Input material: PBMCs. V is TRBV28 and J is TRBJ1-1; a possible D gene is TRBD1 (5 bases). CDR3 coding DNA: TGTGCCAGCCAAGACAGCGTGAACACTGAAGCTTTCTTT. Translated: CASQDSVNTEAFF.